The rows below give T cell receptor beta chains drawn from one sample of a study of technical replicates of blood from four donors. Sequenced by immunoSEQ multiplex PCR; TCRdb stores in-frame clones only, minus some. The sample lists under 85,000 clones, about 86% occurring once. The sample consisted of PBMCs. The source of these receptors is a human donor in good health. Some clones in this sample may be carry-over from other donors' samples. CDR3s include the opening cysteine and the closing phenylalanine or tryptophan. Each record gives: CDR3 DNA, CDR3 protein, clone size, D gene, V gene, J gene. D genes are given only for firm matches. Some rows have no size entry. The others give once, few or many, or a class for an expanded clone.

CDR3 DNA: TGTGCCAGCAGCCGGACTGGACCCACAGATACGCAGTATTTT
CDR3 protein: CASSRTGPTDTQYF
clone size: -
D gene: -
V gene: TRBV7-2
J gene: TRBJ2-3

CDR3 DNA: TGTGCCAGCAGCCACCGGACAGGGGTTCAGCCCCAGCATTTT
CDR3 protein: CASSHRTGVQPQHF
clone size: -
D gene: TRBD1
V gene: TRBV5-5
J gene: TRBJ1-5

CDR3 DNA: TGTGCCAGCAGTTTATACCCTAGCGGGTGGTCAGAGACCCAGTACTTC
CDR3 protein: CASSLYPSGWSETQYF
clone size: once
D gene: TRBD2
V gene: TRBV27
J gene: TRBJ2-5

CDR3 DNA: TGTGCCAGCAGTGAATATGGGGGCAGAAGCTCACCCCTCCACTTT
CDR3 protein: CASSEYGGRSSPLHF
clone size: -
D gene: -
V gene: TRBV2
J gene: TRBJ1-6

CDR3 DNA: TGCGCCAGCAGCTTGGCTTCGGCCCTGCGGGGAGATACGCAGTATTTT
CDR3 protein: CASSLASALRGDTQYF
clone size: -
D gene: -
V gene: TRBV5-1
J gene: TRBJ2-3

CDR3 DNA: TGTGCCAGCAGCTTTGGTGGGCAGGGTGGGGAAAAACTGTTTTTT
CDR3 protein: CASSFGGQGGEKLFF
clone size: -
D gene: -
V gene: TRBV5-4
J gene: TRBJ1-4

CDR3 DNA: TGTGCGAAGGGGGGGAGCTCTGGGGCCAACGTCCTGACTTTC
CDR3 protein: CAKGGSSGANVLTF
clone size: -
D gene: -
V gene: TRBV7-2
J gene: TRBJ2-6

CDR3 DNA: TGTGCCAGCAGCTCTAAGCAGGGTGTTTCCCATGGCTACACCTTC
CDR3 protein: CASSSKQGVSHGYTF
clone size: once
D gene: -
V gene: TRBV11-2
J gene: TRBJ1-2

CDR3 DNA: TGTGCCAGCAGAATAGCGGGGGGTCCAGATACGCAGTATTTT
CDR3 protein: CASRIAGGPDTQYF
clone size: -
D gene: -
V gene: TRBV21-1
J gene: TRBJ2-3

CDR3 DNA: TGTGCCAGCAGCGTAGCGGGACTAGCGGGCCAAGCGCAGTATTTT
CDR3 protein: CASSVAGLAGQAQYF
clone size: -
D gene: TRBD2
V gene: TRBV9
J gene: TRBJ2-3

CDR3 DNA: TGTGCCAGCAGCTCCCAACCAATGACTAGCGGGAGCAATGAGCAGTTCTTC
CDR3 protein: CASSSQPMTSGSNEQFF
clone size: -
D gene: TRBD2
V gene: TRBV7-3
J gene: TRBJ2-1

CDR3 DNA: TGTGCCAGCAGGACCACTGACAGGCCTCAGCAGTACTTC
CDR3 protein: CASRTTDRPQQYF
clone size: -
D gene: -
V gene: TRBV6-5
J gene: TRBJ2-7

CDR3 DNA: TGCGCCAGCAGCGCCGACAGGGGCGCTGAAGCTTTCTTT
CDR3 protein: CASSADRGAEAFF
clone size: -
D gene: TRBD1
V gene: TRBV5-1
J gene: TRBJ1-1

CDR3 DNA: TGTGCCAGCAGCTTGGCCCAGGGGCCAGATACGCAGTATTTT
CDR3 protein: CASSLAQGPDTQYF
clone size: -
D gene: -
V gene: TRBV5-4
J gene: TRBJ2-3

CDR3 DNA: TGTGCCAGCAGTTTATTTTCGAGCGGGAGCCAAGAGACCCAGTACTTC
CDR3 protein: CASSLFSSGSQETQYF
clone size: -
D gene: TRBD2
V gene: TRBV27
J gene: TRBJ2-5

CDR3 DNA: TGTGCCTGGGGTAGGACTAGCCTTAGCACAGATACGCAGTATTTT
CDR3 protein: CAWGRTSLSTDTQYF
clone size: -
D gene: TRBD2
V gene: TRBV30
J gene: TRBJ2-3

CDR3 DNA: TGTGCCACCCGCCGGGACGGATCCCTAGGGGGATATGGCTACACCTTC
CDR3 protein: CATRRDGSLGGYGYTF
clone size: -
D gene: -
V gene: TRBV15
J gene: TRBJ1-2

CDR3 DNA: TGTGCCAGCAGTTATTCGACAGGGGGAGGCACTGAAGCTTTCTTT
CDR3 protein: CASSYSTGGGTEAFF
clone size: few
D gene: TRBD1
V gene: TRBV6-6
J gene: TRBJ1-1

CDR3 DNA: TGTGCCAGCAGCTTTTATCAGCGGGGGAGCACAGATACGCAGTATTTT
CDR3 protein: CASSFYQRGSTDTQYF
clone size: -
D gene: TRBD2
V gene: TRBV5-6
J gene: TRBJ2-3

CDR3 DNA: TGTGCCAGCAGCTTGATGGTCAGTCCCGGGGGCTACGAGCAGTACTTC
CDR3 protein: CASSLMVSPGGYEQYF
clone size: -
D gene: -
V gene: TRBV5-6
J gene: TRBJ2-7

CDR3 DNA: TGCGCCAGCAGCCACTCTAGCGGGAGTGGCGACATTCAGTACTTC
CDR3 protein: CASSHSSGSGDIQYF
clone size: once
D gene: TRBD2
V gene: TRBV4-3
J gene: TRBJ2-4

CDR3 DNA: TGTGCCAGCAGCTCCTCCCAGGAAGGAAGGAACTATGGCTACACCTTC
CDR3 protein: CASSSSQEGRNYGYTF
clone size: -
D gene: -
V gene: TRBV7-9
J gene: TRBJ1-2

CDR3 DNA: TGTGCCAGCAGCTTAGATGTCCTCCCGGGGACCCAGTACTTC
CDR3 protein: CASSLDVLPGTQYF
clone size: once
D gene: -
V gene: TRBV7-9
J gene: TRBJ2-5

CDR3 DNA: TGCAGCGTTGAAGATGGGGCAGGGGAAGGCTACACCTTC
CDR3 protein: CSVEDGAGEGYTF
clone size: -
D gene: -
V gene: TRBV29-1
J gene: TRBJ1-2

CDR3 DNA: TGTGCCAGCAGTACGACAGGGCCCCCTGAAGCTTTCTTT
CDR3 protein: CASSTTGPPEAFF
clone size: once
D gene: TRBD1
V gene: TRBV27
J gene: TRBJ1-1

CDR3 DNA: TGTGCCATCAGTGAGGGCAGCGGGAGTCGGTACGAGCAGTACTTC
CDR3 protein: CAISEGSGSRYEQYF
clone size: -
D gene: TRBD2
V gene: TRBV10-3
J gene: TRBJ2-7

CDR3 DNA: TGTGCCAGCAGCGTAGACGGGTACAATGAGCAGTTCTTC
CDR3 protein: CASSVDGYNEQFF
clone size: once
D gene: -
V gene: TRBV9
J gene: TRBJ2-1

CDR3 DNA: TGCGCCAGCACCTCAATATTGACGGGGGGGAACACAGATACGCAGTATTTT
CDR3 protein: CASTSILTGGNTDTQYF
clone size: -
D gene: TRBD2
V gene: TRBV5-1
J gene: TRBJ2-3

CDR3 DNA: TGTGCCAGCAGCTTGGTGGGGGGGACGGGTGATGAGCAGTTCTTC
CDR3 protein: CASSLVGGTGDEQFF
clone size: once
D gene: TRBD2
V gene: TRBV5-5
J gene: TRBJ2-1

CDR3 DNA: TGTGCCAGCAGCTTGCGGACAGGGGCCAACTATGGCTACACCTTC
CDR3 protein: CASSLRTGANYGYTF
clone size: -
D gene: TRBD1
V gene: TRBV11-1
J gene: TRBJ1-2

CDR3 DNA: TGTGCCAGCAGCCTTAGATCACAGGGGGCGAAGACCCAGTACTTC
CDR3 protein: CASSLRSQGAKTQYF
clone size: -
D gene: TRBD1
V gene: TRBV7-9
J gene: TRBJ2-5

CDR3 DNA: TGTGCCAGCAGCTTAGGACTAGCGGGAGTTACAGATACGCAGTATTTT
CDR3 protein: CASSLGLAGVTDTQYF
clone size: -
D gene: TRBD2
V gene: TRBV11-3
J gene: TRBJ2-3

CDR3 DNA: TGTGCCAGCAGCCTACAGGGCGGAACTAACTATGGCTACACCTTC
CDR3 protein: CASSLQGGTNYGYTF
clone size: -
D gene: -
V gene: TRBV14
J gene: TRBJ1-2

CDR3 DNA: TGCGCCAGCAGCCCTCGAGGGGGTAACACTGAAGCTTTCTTT
CDR3 protein: CASSPRGGNTEAFF
clone size: -
D gene: -
V gene: TRBV5-1
J gene: TRBJ1-1

CDR3 DNA: TGTGCCAGCAGCTACTCCCGGCTAGCGGGGCTATACAATGAGCAGTTCTTC
CDR3 protein: CASSYSRLAGLYNEQFF
clone size: -
D gene: TRBD2
V gene: TRBV11-2
J gene: TRBJ2-1

CDR3 DNA: TGTGCCAGCAGTGGCCGAGACAGGGGGCAAGAGACCCAGTACTTC
CDR3 protein: CASSGRDRGQETQYF
clone size: -
D gene: TRBD1
V gene: TRBV6-4
J gene: TRBJ2-5

CDR3 DNA: TGTGCCAGCAGCTTAGTCGGAACAGACTATGGCTACACCTTC
CDR3 protein: CASSLVGTDYGYTF
clone size: -
D gene: -
V gene: TRBV7-9
J gene: TRBJ1-2

CDR3 DNA: TGTGCCAGCAGCCCGGACAGCTATGGCTACACCTTC
CDR3 protein: CASSPDSYGYTF
clone size: -
D gene: -
V gene: TRBV5-4
J gene: TRBJ1-2

CDR3 DNA: TGTGCCAGCAGCTTAGGCCCCCCTCGGACTAGCGGGAACAGAGGGAGCACAGATACGCAGTATTTT
CDR3 protein: CASSLGPPRTSGNRGSTDTQYF
clone size: -
D gene: TRBD2
V gene: TRBV7-6
J gene: TRBJ2-3

CDR3 DNA: TGTGCCAGCAGCCAAGCAGGGGGCCTTGAAAAACTGTTTTTT
CDR3 protein: CASSQAGGLEKLFF
clone size: -
D gene: TRBD1
V gene: TRBV14
J gene: TRBJ1-4

CDR3 DNA: TGCGCCAGCAGCTCCCTTCCGGGGAGAAATCAGCCCCAGCATTTT
CDR3 protein: CASSSLPGRNQPQHF
clone size: -
D gene: -
V gene: TRBV5-1
J gene: TRBJ1-5

CDR3 DNA: TGTGCCAGCAGCCCTAGGTCATTGGGAGCGACCGGGGAGCTGTTTTTT
CDR3 protein: CASSPRSLGATGELFF
clone size: -
D gene: -
V gene: TRBV9
J gene: TRBJ2-2

CDR3 DNA: TGTGCCATCAGTGAGACTAGTAAGGTTGGGCAGTTCTTC
CDR3 protein: CAISETSKVGQFF
clone size: once
D gene: -
V gene: TRBV10-3
J gene: TRBJ2-1

CDR3 DNA: TGTGCCAGCAGCTTAGAGCCTAGCGGGAATTCCTACAATGAGCAGTTCTTC
CDR3 protein: CASSLEPSGNSYNEQFF
clone size: -
D gene: TRBD2
V gene: TRBV7-6
J gene: TRBJ2-1

CDR3 DNA: TGTGCCAGCAGCTCAGGCTGGACAGGGCCCTTCGGGGCCAACGTCCTGACTTTC
CDR3 protein: CASSSGWTGPFGANVLTF
clone size: once
D gene: TRBD1
V gene: TRBV7-6
J gene: TRBJ2-6

CDR3 DNA: TGTGCCAGCGGGAGTAGCGGGAGTGGGGCCTACAATGAGCAGTTCTTC
CDR3 protein: CASGSSGSGAYNEQFF
clone size: few
D gene: TRBD2
V gene: TRBV27
J gene: TRBJ2-1

CDR3 DNA: TGTGCCAGCAGTACTGCCCCAGGGAGGGAGACCCAGTACTTC
CDR3 protein: CASSTAPGRETQYF
clone size: -
D gene: -
V gene: TRBV5-4
J gene: TRBJ2-5

CDR3 DNA: TGCAGCGTTGCCAGGGTCAGCTCCTACAATGAGCAGTTCTTC
CDR3 protein: CSVARVSSYNEQFF
clone size: -
D gene: -
V gene: TRBV29-1
J gene: TRBJ2-1

CDR3 DNA: TGTGCCAGCAGCTTAGCCCAGGGCCGGTACACTGAAGCTTTCTTT
CDR3 protein: CASSLAQGRYTEAFF
clone size: -
D gene: -
V gene: TRBV7-2
J gene: TRBJ1-1

CDR3 DNA: TGCGCCAGCAGGGCAGGGGACACTGAAGCTTTCTTT
CDR3 protein: CASRAGDTEAFF
clone size: -
D gene: -
V gene: TRBV10-2
J gene: TRBJ1-1

CDR3 DNA: TGCGCCAGCAGCCAAGATCGCGCGGCAGGGGGTGAAGCTTTCTTT
CDR3 protein: CASSQDRAAGGEAFF
clone size: medium-sized
D gene: TRBD1
V gene: TRBV4-3
J gene: TRBJ1-1